Included here is one T cell receptor beta chain sequence, with context. The target antigen is unknown. The CDR3 extends over 14 amino acids. V lost 7 bases to trimming and J lost 8 bases; unmatched junction nucleotides: 9. Germline-derived CDR1 and CDR2 are MGHDK and SYGVNS. The data originate from a study of Ad26.COV2.S vaccination and SARS-CoV-2 variants. Findings of the study overall: Greater spike-specific TCR breadth was seen in vaccine recipients than in placebo recipients. Substantial post-vaccination breadth of spike-specific CD8+ and CD4+ T cell responses was reported.

The table came from immunoSEQ multiplex PCR; TCRdb's copy has only in-frame clones and leaves some out. Found here are 430,000 or so clones, over 75% of them singletons; the top ten hold 9.5% to 15%. Regarding treatment: some 19 received Ad26.COV2.S at low or high dose, single or two shots; 5 received placebo; per-sample allocation not given. Material that was analyzed had been drawn on day 63 after the first vaccine or placebo injection. Vaccine was an Ad26 vector expressing Wuhan-strain SARS-CoV-2 spike. The chain uses TRBV25-1 and TRBJ2-2; 8 positions match TRBD2. The material sequenced was peripheral blood, taken in a trial of Ad26.COV2.S vaccine versus placebo. This receptor was obtained from a person aged 18 to 65 who received the Ad26.COV2.S COVID-19 vaccine or a placebo. The CDR3 reads CASTRAGVGGELFF. For the CDR3, the DNA is TGTGCCAGCACCAGAGCGGGAGTGGGAGGGGAGCTGTTTTTT.